The sequence of this T cell receptor beta chain was determined in a study of T cells in Graves' hyperthyroidism and ophthalmopathy. About the research overall: Staff took peripheral blood when the initial diagnosis was made, before any treatment began.

The germline CDR1 and CDR2 sequences are MNHEY and SMNVEV (reference sequence). V gave up 3 bases and J gave up 12 bases; unmatched junction bases: 16. The CDR3 consists of 17 residues. This clonotype has just a few counts. Using RNA transcripts as the source, TCR beta CDR3 regions were amplified. TCR CDR3 regions were first amplified by RT-PCR with HTBI primers. Each CDR3 protein gets one entry after TCRdb re-called the multiplex PCR reads with MiXCR. Among fewer than 500,000 distinct CDR3 sequences listed, roughly 15% were seen once. Sequencing was done on a sample of blood. The chain couples TRBV27 to TRBJ2-1; 11 bases align to TRBD2. The sequence derives from a young man with Graves' ophthalmopathy. CDR3 DNA: TGTGCCAGCAGTTTCCGTAGCGGGAGGGTTCTAAATGAGGGGCAGTTCTTC. This translates into CASSFRSGRVLNEGQFF.